The present TCR beta chain was sequenced within a study of blood T cell repertoires in COVID-19. Across the study: The United States, Italy and Spain provided the acute and convalescent COVID-19 samples. PBMCs, B-cell-depleted T cells, or T cells were the source of the cDNA or gDNA that made up the material.

The protocol was immunoSEQ multiplex PCR, while the TCRdb copy is restricted to in-frame clones and leaves out a portion. The sample carries more than 400,000 clones, about 90% recorded once. The study drew participants aged 18 to 89 years from roughly 25 US areas. Assignment of participants to cohorts was predicated upon participant-reported clinical history. Per germline, CDR1 GTSNPN and CDR2 SVGIG (reference sequence). The germline V and J ends were trimmed by 1 base and 8 bases, with 17 bases remaining between them. The CDR3 totals 14 residues. The chain carries TRBV30 and TRBJ1-2, with D possibly TRBD1 on 5 matching bases. This sequence originates from a man aged 18-30 years who had recovered from COVID-19. The sequenced sample was PBMCs or T cells enriched from blood (not recorded which). CDR3 sequence reads: CAWSEGRVPGGYTF. The CDR3 region has the DNA TGTGCCTGGAGTGAGGGCAGGGTCCCCGGGGGCTACACCTTC.